This T cell receptor beta chain stems from a study of T cells after yellow fever vaccination. As for the study in general: Any fraction with a low cell number was prepared using SMART-Seq v4 Ultra Low Input.

Regarding this clonotype: Its antigen is not identified.

Overall study findings and caveats: The bulk population could contribute abundant contaminating clonotypes to FACS-sorted repertoires.

The V and J ends lost 3 bases and 3 bases respectively, with 12 bases between them. Germline CDR1 LGHNT, CDR2 FRNRAP. The CDR3 length is 15 residues. 5'RACE template switching added a universal primer site and UMIs to TCR cDNA. One entry per CDR3 protein results from TCRdb running MiXCR on the 5' RACE reads. The data show 500,000 to 550,000 distinct CDR3 sequences, with roughly 22% seen just once and approximately 15% held by the top ten. The sequencing here drew on PBMCs, taken roughly 20 days after the first yellow fever vaccination. The chain links TRBV12-5 to TRBJ2-1; D possibly uses TRBD1 or TRBD2 (5 bases each). The receptor's source is a man younger than 30 who received the YFV17D yellow fever vaccine. In nucleotides, the CDR3 is TGTGCTAGTGGTTTCGGGGCGCAAAACTACAATGAGCAGTTCTTC. It yields the protein CASGFGAQNYNEQFF.